This TCR beta chain was found in a study of tumor-infiltrating T cells and Merkel cell polyomavirus. For the study at large: CD8+ T cells recognized the Merkel cell polyomavirus KLL epitope. General study results and limits: KLL-specific TRB repertoires were diverse and largely private.

Assay: immunoSEQ multiplex PCR; the TCRdb copy retains only in-frame clones and omits some. The table lists about 25,000 clones, roughly 85% of them singletons. V dropped 7 bases and J dropped 4; count of bases not matched to a gene: 9. The CDR3 runs 16 residues. The germline gives CDR1 MDHEN, CDR2 SYDVKM. This clone has only a few counts. Its antigen remains unknown. All patients' tumors stained robustly positive for Merkel cell polyomavirus Large T antigen by immunohistochemistry. The chain carries TRBV28 and TRBJ2-6, with 8 bases fitting TRBD1. The origin of this receptor is a man in his fifties with Merkel cell carcinoma. The sample comprised lymph node tissue. The CDR3 DNA reads TGTGCCAGCACTGGGGCAGGGGGCGCGGGGGCCAACGTCCTGACTTTC. Translating it yields CASTGAGGAGANVLTF.